These 26 T cell receptor beta chains came from one sample sequenced in a study of CD8+ T cells in alopecia areata. RNA, once extracted, was reverse transcribed into cDNA for use as the sequencing template. The table came from immunoSEQ multiplex PCR; TCRdb's copy has only in-frame clones and leaves some out. The repertoire consists of around 120,000 clones, with 55% to 70% occurring once and the leading ten covering roughly 2.8%. The sequenced material came from CD4+ T cells sorted from blood. These receptors all stem from a human donor in good health.

The genes are TRBV30 and TRBJ2-7, with 8 bases identical to TRBD2. The germline V gene has CDR1 GTSNPN and CDR2 SVGIG (reference sequence). The CDR3 covers 13 residues. V lost 6 bases and J lost 3; bases outside the gene matches: 7. The CDR3 loop is CACTGGTGYEQYF. DNA of the CDR3: TGTGCCTGCACGGGAGGGACGGGCTACGAGCAGTACTTC.

The V gene is TRBV15, the J gene TRBJ1-1; the D gene is possibly TRBD1 (5 bases). The germline gives CDR1 LNHNV, CDR2 YYDKDF (reference sequence). Trimming removed 4 bases at V and 8 bases at J, with 17 bases between. The CDR3 is 14 amino acids. The CDR3 here is CATSIRRQRTEAFF. The CDR3, as DNA: TGTGCCACCAGCATCCGGCGACAGCGAACCGAAGCTTTCTTT.

This clone was detected only a few times. The V call is TRBV29-1, the J call TRBJ2-5; 7 bases align to TRBD2. Losses at the gene ends were 7 bases for V and 2 bases for J; bases not matched to a gene: 10. Germline V lookup: CDR1 SQVTM, CDR2 ANQGSEA. This CDR3 contains 14 residues. The CDR3 nucleotides are TGCAGCGGGCAGCGCTCCGGGGGGCAAGAGACCCAGTACTTC. Translated, it gives CSGQRSGGQETQYF.

The chain couples TRBV7-9 to TRBJ1-1; 7 bases agree with TRBD1. CDR1 SEHNR and CDR2 FQNEAQ come from the germline V gene (reference sequence). The CDR3 totals 15 residues. The V segment lost 7 bases and the J segment 2 bases; nucleotides outside the gene matches: 10. The CDR3 DNA reads TGTGCCAGCAACGACAGGGCCCAGTTAAACACTGAAGCTTTCTTT. Translating gives CASNDRAQLNTEAFF.

The genes are TRBV27 and TRBJ1-5; 8 bases are shared with TRBD1. V lost 3 bases and J lost 3; bases outside the gene matches: 4. CDR1 MNHEY and CDR2 SMNVEV come from the germline V gene (reference sequence). This CDR3 has 15 amino acids. The CDR3 DNA sequence: TGTGCCAGCAGTTTTGTGACAGGGGCCAATCAGCCCCAGCATTTT. Amino acids: CASSFVTGANQPQHF.

In its sample, this clone was seen a few times. The chain joins TRBV29-1 to TRBJ2-2; D is undetermined. The CDR3 totals 15 residues. Per the germline V gene, CDR1 is SQVTM and CDR2 is ANQGSEA. The ends were cut back, 7 bases at V and 3 bases at J, with 18 bases in the middle. The CDR3 region has the DNA TGCAGCGCCCGGCGTGAAGCCAGGCACACCGGGGAGCTGTTTTTT. Residues: CSARREARHTGELFF.

V is TRBV28 and J is TRBJ1-1, with D possibly being TRBD1 (6 bases). CDR1 MDHEN and CDR2 SYDVKM come from the germline V gene. The CDR3 spans 14 residues. V was shortened by 3 bases and J by 7 bases, with 15 bases between the two germline ends. The CDR3 here is CASSLPITGNEAFF. DNA of the CDR3: TGTGCCAGCAGTTTGCCCATCACAGGGAATGAAGCTTTCTTT.

This clone was seen only a few times. The rearrangement links TRBV28 to TRBJ1-1; 9 bases map to TRBD1. The germline gives CDR1 MDHEN, CDR2 SYDVKM. This CDR3 region has 14 residues. The V and J ends lost 8 bases and 9 bases, in that order; junction bases with no gene match: 13. The CDR3 nucleotides read TGTGCCAGCGTACCCGTGCCGGGACAGGGTCAAGCTTTCTTT. Translation gives CASVPVPGQGQAFF.

This clone appeared a few times. The V gene is TRBV29-1, the J gene TRBJ1-1; 12 bases map to TRBD1. CDR1 and CDR2 (germline): SQVTM, ANQGSEA. The CDR3 is 16 amino acids. The V segment lost 4 bases and the J segment 4 bases; nucleotides outside the gene matches: 10. The CDR3 here is CSVVGTGGRSATEAFF. The CDR3 coding sequence is TGCAGCGTTGTGGGGACAGGGGGCAGATCGGCCACTGAAGCTTTCTTT.

As for this clone: Other DNA sequences from this sample encode an identical CDR3 as well. This chain connects TRBV29-1 to TRBJ2-5, with 7 bases aligning to TRBD2. With 6 bases clipped from V and 4 bases from J, the junction kept 5 bases outside the gene matches. This CDR3 has 12 residues. Germline CDR1 and CDR2: SQVTM and ANQGSEA. CDR3 amino acids: CSVAGLGETQYF. In nucleotides, the CDR3 is TGCAGCGTAGCTGGACTAGGAGAGACCCAGTACTTC.

V usage is TRBV6-1 and J usage is TRBJ1-1; D gene uncertain. This CDR3 contains 13 residues. Trimming stripped 7 bases from V and 2 bases from J, with 11 bases between. Germline V gene sequence: CDR1 MNHNS, CDR2 SASEGT. The chain's CDR3 is CASMMTVNTEAFF. The CDR3 DNA sequence: TGTGCCAGCATGATGACGGTTAACACTGAAGCTTTCTTT.

The chain links TRBV7-2 to TRBJ1-2, with a weak D call TRBD1 (6 bases). CDR3 length: 14 residues. Trimming stripped 10 bases from V and 1 base from J, with 16 bases between. The germline V gene encodes CDR1 SGHTA and CDR2 FQGNSA. The CDR3 is CATRRTGNNYGYTF. For the CDR3, the DNA is TGTGCCACCCGACGCACAGGGAATAACTATGGCTACACCTTC.

The rearrangement joins TRBV9 to TRBJ1-2; D is perhaps TRBD1 (6 bases). Germline V gene data show CDR1 as SGDLS and CDR2 as YYNGEE. This CDR3 contains 15 residues. Trimming took 3 bases from V and 8 from J, leaving 20 bases between them. CDR3 sequence reads: CASSANRGPFSGYTF. In DNA form, the CDR3 reads TGTGCCAGCAGCGCCAACCGGGGGCCCTTTTCGGGCTACACCTTC.

This clone was picked up a small number of times. V usage is TRBV5-1 and J usage is TRBJ2-7; a possible D gene is TRBD1 (5 bases). The V end was cut by 2 bases, the J end by 2 bases, with 11 bases between. The V gene's germline CDR1 is SGHRS and CDR2 YFSETQ. This CDR3 region has 14 residues. For the CDR3, the DNA is TGCGCCAGCAGCTTAGGAGACAGACCCTACGAGCAGTACTTC. Protein: CASSLGDRPYEQYF. Based on the CDR3 plus reference TRBV5-1 and TRBJ2-7, the full variable domain is KAGVTQTPRYLIKTRGQQVTLSCSPISGHRSVSWYQQTPGQGLQFLFEYFSETQRNKGNFPGRFSGRQFSNSRSEMNVSTLELGDSALYLCASSLGDRPYEQYFGPGTRLTVT.

The gene calls are TRBV5-4 and TRBJ2-1; D gene unclear. V shed 4 bases and J shed 0 bases, with 8 bases lying between them. Germline V lookup: CDR1 SGHNT, CDR2 YYREEE (reference sequence). This CDR3 region has 14 residues. In nucleotides, the CDR3 is TGTGCCAGCAGCCCACAGCGCTCCTACAATGAGCAGTTCTTC. The encoded protein is CASSPQRSYNEQFF.

The V call is TRBV7-9, the J call TRBJ1-4; D unclear. This CDR3 is built from 12 residues. The V gene's germline CDR1 is SEHNR and CDR2 FQNEAQ (reference sequence). V was pared by 6 bases and J by 11 bases, with 13 bases between. CDR3 amino acids: CASSSYEGKLFF. In DNA form, the CDR3 reads TGTGCCAGCAGTTCATACGAAGGGAAACTGTTTTTT.

This rearrangement joins TRBV4-2 to TRBJ2-3, with a weak D call TRBD2 (6 bases). The V and J ends lost 6 bases and 1 base respectively, with 14 bases between them. The germline V gene has CDR1 LGHNA and CDR2 YNFKEQ. This CDR3 is built from 15 residues. The CDR3 loop reads CASRGGTHGTDTQYF. CDR3 bases: TGTGCCAGCAGGGGAGGCACCCACGGCACAGATACGCAGTATTTT.

This clone was seen a handful of times. The chain links TRBV25-1 to TRBJ2-5; 10 nucleotides agree with TRBD1. The CDR3 extends over 15 amino acids. Germline values: CDR1 MGHDK, CDR2 SYGVNS. Losses at the gene ends were 5 bases for V and 5 bases for J; bases not matched to a gene: 8. The CDR3 reads CASSTRQGAGETQYF. CDR3 nucleotides: TGTGCCAGCAGTACCCGACAGGGGGCCGGGGAGACCCAGTACTTC.

This sequence joins TRBV29-1 and TRBJ1-1; no firm D call. The length of the CDR3 is 13 residues. Germline V gene sequence: CDR1 SQVTM, CDR2 ANQGSEA. The V and J ends lost 4 bases and 5 bases respectively, with 14 bases between them. The CDR3 here is CSVAGVLETEAFF. DNA of the CDR3: TGCAGCGTTGCTGGTGTTCTGGAAACTGAAGCTTTCTTT. Looking up the rest from reference TRBV29-1 and TRBJ1-1 gives the full variable domain: SAVISQKPSRDICQRGTSLTIQCQVDSQVTMMFWYRQQPGQSLTLIATANQGSEATYESGFVIDKFPISRPNLTFSTLTVSNMSPEDSSIYLCSVAGVLETEAFFGQGTRLTVV.

The V and J genes are TRBV5-6 and TRBJ1-2; D gene ambiguous. The CDR3 sequence is 13 residues long. Germline V gives CDR1 SGHDT, CDR2 YYEEEE. V lost 4 bases and J 7 bases, leaving 14 bases between the germline ends. The CDR3 spells CASSPETWSGYTF. The CDR3 DNA reads as TGTGCCAGCAGCCCCGAGACCTGGAGTGGCTACACCTTC.

The J gene is TRBJ2-1, the V gene TRBV18, with D possibly matching TRBD1 (6 bases). The CDR3 consists of 14 residues. Germline CDR1 and CDR2: KGHSH and LQKENI. V shed 3 bases and J shed 9 bases, with 15 bases lying between them. The CDR3 region has the DNA TGTGCCAGCTCACCCGAACAGGGCACGGTTGAGCAGTTCTTC. Its translation: CASSPEQGTVEQFF.

This clone has more than one count but fewer than ten. J is TRBJ2-5 and V is TRBV29-1, with TRBD2 matching 12 bases. The germline gives CDR1 SQVTM, CDR2 ANQGSEA. The CDR3 has 16 amino acids. V gave up 5 bases and J gave up 2 bases; unmatched junction bases: 9. CDR3 residues: CSVSASGGAGQETQYF. In DNA, the CDR3 is TGCAGCGTTTCTGCTAGCGGGGGGGCCGGACAAGAGACCCAGTACTTC.

The chain employs TRBV14 and TRBJ2-4, with TRBD1 matching 9 bases. Unmatched junction bases numbered 8, after V lost 4 bases and J lost 7 bases. Per the germline V gene, CDR1 is SGHDN and CDR2 is FVKESK. The CDR3 is made up of 15 amino acids. The CDR3 loop reads CASSLRTGGTNIQYF. CDR3 DNA: TGTGCCAGCAGCCTCCGCACAGGGGGCACGAACATTCAGTACTTC.

The rearrangement joins TRBV5-1 to TRBJ2-7; D is possibly TRBD1 or TRBD2 (6 bases each). This CDR3 comprises 14 residues. Germline CDR1 SGHRS, CDR2 YFSETQ. The germline V and J ends were trimmed by 1 base and 3 bases, with 11 bases remaining between them. CDR3: CASSLNGGRYEQYF. In DNA, the CDR3 is TGCGCCAGCAGCTTGAACGGGGGCCGCTACGAGCAGTACTTC.

V is TRBV4-1 and J is TRBJ2-5; TRBD2 might be the D (6 bases). V lost 3 bases, J lost 7 bases, and 15 bases lay in between. This CDR3 is 14 amino acids long. Germline CDR1 reads MGHRA; CDR2 reads YSYEKL. In DNA form, the CDR3 reads TGCGCCAGCAGCCAGGAGACTAGTTCCAGGACCCAGTACTTC. Its protein product is CASSQETSSRTQYF.

The chain couples TRBV4-1 to TRBJ2-5; possibly TRBD1 for D (6 bases). The CDR3 is made up of 16 amino acids. Germline V gene sequence: CDR1 MGHRA, CDR2 YSYEKL. V was clipped by 0 bases and J by 5 bases, with 16 bases between them. Written as DNA, the CDR3 is TGCGCCAGCAGCCAAGAAGCCCCGACAGGCGGGGAGACCCAGTACTTC. Translated, it gives CASSQEAPTGGETQYF.